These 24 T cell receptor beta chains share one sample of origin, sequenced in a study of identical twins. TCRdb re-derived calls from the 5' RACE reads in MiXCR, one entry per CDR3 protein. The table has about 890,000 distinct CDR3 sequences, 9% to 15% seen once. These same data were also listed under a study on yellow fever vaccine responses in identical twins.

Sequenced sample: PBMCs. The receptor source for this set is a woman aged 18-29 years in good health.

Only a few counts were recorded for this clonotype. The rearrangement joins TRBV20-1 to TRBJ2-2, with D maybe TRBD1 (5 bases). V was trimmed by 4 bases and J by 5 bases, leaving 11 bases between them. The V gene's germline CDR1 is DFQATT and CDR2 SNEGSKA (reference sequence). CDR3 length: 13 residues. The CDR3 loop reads CSAKGLVTGELFF. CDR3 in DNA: TGCAGTGCTAAGGGGTTGGTGACCGGGGAGCTGTTTTTT.

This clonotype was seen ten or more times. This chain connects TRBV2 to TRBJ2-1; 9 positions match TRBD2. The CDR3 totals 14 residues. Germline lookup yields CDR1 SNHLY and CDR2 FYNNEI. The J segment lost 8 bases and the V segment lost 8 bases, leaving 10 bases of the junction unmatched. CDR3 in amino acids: CASPGTSFSDEQFF. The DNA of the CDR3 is TGTGCCAGCCCTGGGACTAGCTTTTCGGATGAGCAGTTCTTC.

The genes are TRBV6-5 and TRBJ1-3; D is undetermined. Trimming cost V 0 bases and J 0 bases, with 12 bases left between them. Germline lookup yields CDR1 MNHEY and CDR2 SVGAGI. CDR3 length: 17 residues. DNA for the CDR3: TGTGCCAGCAGTTACTCAACAATAGGGCTCTCTGGAAACACCATATATTTT. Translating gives CASSYSTIGLSGNTIYF.

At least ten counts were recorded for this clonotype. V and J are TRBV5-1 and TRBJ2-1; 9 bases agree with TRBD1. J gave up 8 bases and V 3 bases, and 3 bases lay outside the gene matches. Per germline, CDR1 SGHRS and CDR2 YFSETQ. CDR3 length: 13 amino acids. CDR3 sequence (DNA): TGCGCCAGCAGCTACGGGGACAGGGATGAGCAGTTCTTC. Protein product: CASSYGDRDEQFF.

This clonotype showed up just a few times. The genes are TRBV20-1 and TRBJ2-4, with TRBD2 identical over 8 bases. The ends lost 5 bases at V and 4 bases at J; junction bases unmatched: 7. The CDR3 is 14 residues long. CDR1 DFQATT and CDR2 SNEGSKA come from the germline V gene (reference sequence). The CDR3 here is CSARTSSVKNIQYF. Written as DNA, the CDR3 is TGCAGTGCTCGGACTAGCTCGGTGAAAAACATTCAGTACTTC.

The CDR3 region is CASSLEAGSNSPLHF. Written as DNA, the CDR3 is TGTGCCAGCAGCTTAGAGGCCGGGTCGAATTCACCCCTCCACTTT. The chain joins TRBV7-9 to TRBJ1-6, with unresolved D. The V end lost 1 base, the J end lost 7 bases, and 11 bases lay between the germline ends. Germline CDR1 is SEHNR and CDR2 is FQNEAQ (reference sequence). This CDR3 contains 15 residues.

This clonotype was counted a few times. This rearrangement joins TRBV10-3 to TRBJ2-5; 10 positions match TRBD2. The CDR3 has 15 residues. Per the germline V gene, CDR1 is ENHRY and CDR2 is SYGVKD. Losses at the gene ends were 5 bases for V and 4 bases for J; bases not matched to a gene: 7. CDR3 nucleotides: TGTGCCATCAGTCGGCTAGCGGGAGACTCAGAGACCCAGTACTTC. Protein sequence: CAISRLAGDSETQYF.

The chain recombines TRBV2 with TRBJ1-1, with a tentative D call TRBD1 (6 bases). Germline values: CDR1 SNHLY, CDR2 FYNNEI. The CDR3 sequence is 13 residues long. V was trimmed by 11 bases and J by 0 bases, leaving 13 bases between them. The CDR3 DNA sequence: TGTGCCGCCCGGACAGATTTGAACACTGAAGCTTTCTTT. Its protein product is CAARTDLNTEAFF.

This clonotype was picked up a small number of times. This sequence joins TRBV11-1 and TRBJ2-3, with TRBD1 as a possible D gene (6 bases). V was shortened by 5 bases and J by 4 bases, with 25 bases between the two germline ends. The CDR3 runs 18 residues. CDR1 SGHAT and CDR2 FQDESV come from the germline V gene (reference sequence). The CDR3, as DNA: TGTGCCAGCAGCCCTAGGTATTCGCAGGTGGGGGCAGCAGATACGCAGTATTTT. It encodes CASSPRYSQVGAADTQYF.

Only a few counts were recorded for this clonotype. CDR3 sequence: CASSLGVTVNTEAFF. CDR3 DNA: TGTGCCAGCAGCCTTGGGGTCACGGTGAACACTGAAGCTTTCTTT. This rearrangement joins TRBV11-2 to TRBJ1-1, with D unresolved. V dropped 5 bases and J dropped 0 bases, with 13 bases sitting between them. This CDR3 contains 15 residues. Germline V gives CDR1 SGHAT, CDR2 FQNNGV.

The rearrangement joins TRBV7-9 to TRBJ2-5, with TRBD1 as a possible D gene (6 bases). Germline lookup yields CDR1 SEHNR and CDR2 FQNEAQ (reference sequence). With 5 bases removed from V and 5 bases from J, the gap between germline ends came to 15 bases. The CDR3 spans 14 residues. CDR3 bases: TGTGCCAGCAGCAATACAGGGAGTCAGGAGACCCAGTACTTC. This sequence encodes CASSNTGSQETQYF.

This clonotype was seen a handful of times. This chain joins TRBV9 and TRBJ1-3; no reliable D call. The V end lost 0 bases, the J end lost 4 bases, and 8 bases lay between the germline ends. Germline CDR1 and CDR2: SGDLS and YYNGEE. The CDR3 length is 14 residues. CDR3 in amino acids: CASSVAGGGNTIYF. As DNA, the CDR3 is TGTGCCAGCAGCGTAGCAGGTGGGGGAAACACCATATATTTT.

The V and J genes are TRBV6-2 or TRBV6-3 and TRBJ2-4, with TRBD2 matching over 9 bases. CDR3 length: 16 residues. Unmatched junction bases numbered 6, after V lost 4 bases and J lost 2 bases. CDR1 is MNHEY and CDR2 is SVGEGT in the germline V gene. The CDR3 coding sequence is TGTGCCAGCAGTTCCGGGACTAGCCTGACCAAAAACATTCAGTACTTC. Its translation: CASSSGTSLTKNIQYF.

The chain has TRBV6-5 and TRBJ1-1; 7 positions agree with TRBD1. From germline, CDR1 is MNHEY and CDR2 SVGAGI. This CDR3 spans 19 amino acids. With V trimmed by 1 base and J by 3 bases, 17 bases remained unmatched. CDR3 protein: CASSYWANDRVEPHTEAFF. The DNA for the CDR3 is TGTGCCAGCAGTTACTGGGCCAATGACAGGGTCGAGCCTCACACTGAAGCTTTCTTT.

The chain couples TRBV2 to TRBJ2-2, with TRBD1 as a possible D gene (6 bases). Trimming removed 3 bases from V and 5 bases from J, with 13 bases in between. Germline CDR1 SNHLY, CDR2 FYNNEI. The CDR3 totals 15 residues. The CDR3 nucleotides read TGTGCCAGCAGTGATAACAGGGTATTAACCGGGGAGCTGTTTTTT. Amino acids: CASSDNRVLTGELFF. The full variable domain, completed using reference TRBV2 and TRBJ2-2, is EPEVTQTPSHQVTQMGQEVILRCVPISNHLYFYWYRQILGQKVEFLVSFYNNEISEKSEIFDDQFSVERPDGSNFTLKIRSTKLEDSAMYFCASSDNRVLTGELFFGEGSRLTVL.

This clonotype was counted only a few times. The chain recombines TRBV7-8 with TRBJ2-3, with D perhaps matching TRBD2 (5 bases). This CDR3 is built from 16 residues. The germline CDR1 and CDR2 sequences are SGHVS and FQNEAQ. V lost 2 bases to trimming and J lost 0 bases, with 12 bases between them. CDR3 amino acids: CASSLRSVASTDTQYF. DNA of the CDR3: TGTGCCAGCAGCTTACGTAGCGTCGCTAGCACAGATACGCAGTATTTT.

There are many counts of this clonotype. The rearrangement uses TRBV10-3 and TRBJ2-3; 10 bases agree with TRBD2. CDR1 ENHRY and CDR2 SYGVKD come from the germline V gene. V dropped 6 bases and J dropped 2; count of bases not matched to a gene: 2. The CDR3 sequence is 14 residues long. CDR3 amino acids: CAIRLAGVTDTQYF. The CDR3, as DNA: TGTGCCATCAGGCTAGCGGGGGTCACAGATACGCAGTATTTT.

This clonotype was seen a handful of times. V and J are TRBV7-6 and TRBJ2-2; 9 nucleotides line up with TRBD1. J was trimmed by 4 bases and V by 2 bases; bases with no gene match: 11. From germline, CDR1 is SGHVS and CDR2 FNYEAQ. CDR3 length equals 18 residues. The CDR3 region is CASSLSPPTGGGTGELFF. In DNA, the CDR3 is TGTGCCAGCAGCTTATCGCCCCCCACAGGGGGCGGCACCGGGGAGCTGTTTTTT.

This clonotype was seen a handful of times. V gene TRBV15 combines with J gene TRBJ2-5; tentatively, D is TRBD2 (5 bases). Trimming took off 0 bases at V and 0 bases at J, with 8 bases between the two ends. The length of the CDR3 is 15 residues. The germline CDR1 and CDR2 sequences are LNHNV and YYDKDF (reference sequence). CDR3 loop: CATSREAVNQETQYF. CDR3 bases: TGTGCCACCAGCAGAGAAGCGGTAAACCAAGAGACCCAGTACTTC. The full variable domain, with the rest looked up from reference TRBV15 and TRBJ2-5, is DAMVIQNPRYQVTQFGKPVTLSCSQTLNHNVMYWYQQKSSQAPKLLFHYYDKDFNNEADTPDNFQSRRPNTSFCFLDIRSPGLGDTAMYLCATSREAVNQETQYFGPGTRLLVL.

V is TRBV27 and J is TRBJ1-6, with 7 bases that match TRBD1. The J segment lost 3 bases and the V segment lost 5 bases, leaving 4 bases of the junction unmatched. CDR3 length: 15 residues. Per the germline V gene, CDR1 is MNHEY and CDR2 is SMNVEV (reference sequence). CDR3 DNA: TGTGCCAGCAGTATTGGACAGGTCTATAATTCACCCCTCCACTTT. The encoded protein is CASSIGQVYNSPLHF.

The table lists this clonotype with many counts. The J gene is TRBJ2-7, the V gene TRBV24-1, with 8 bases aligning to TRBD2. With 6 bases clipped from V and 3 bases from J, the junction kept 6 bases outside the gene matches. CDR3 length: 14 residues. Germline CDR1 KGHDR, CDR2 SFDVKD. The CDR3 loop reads CATSPGGPFYEQYF. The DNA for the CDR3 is TGTGCCACCAGTCCGGGAGGGCCATTCTACGAGCAGTACTTC.

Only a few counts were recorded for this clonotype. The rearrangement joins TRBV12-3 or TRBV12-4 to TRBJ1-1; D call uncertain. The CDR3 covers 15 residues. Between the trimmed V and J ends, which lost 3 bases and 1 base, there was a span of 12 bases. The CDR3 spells CASSLQATSNTEAFF. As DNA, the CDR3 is TGTGCCAGCAGTTTGCAGGCCACGTCGAACACTGAAGCTTTCTTT.

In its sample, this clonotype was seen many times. CDR3: CASSALTGTSGDTQYF. Here the CDR3 DNA reads TGTGCCAGCAGCGCCCTAACCGGGACTAGCGGAGATACGCAGTATTTT. The rearrangement links TRBV9 to TRBJ2-3, with 11 bases fitting TRBD2. V shed 3 bases and J 5 bases; nucleotides not matched to a gene: 8. The CDR3 runs 16 residues. Germline assignment: CDR1 SGDLS and CDR2 YYNGEE.

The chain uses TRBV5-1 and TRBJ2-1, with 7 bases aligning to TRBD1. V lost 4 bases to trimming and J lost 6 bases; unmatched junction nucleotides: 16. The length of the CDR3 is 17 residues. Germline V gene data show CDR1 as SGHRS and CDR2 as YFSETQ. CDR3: CASSDRQGPGSINEQFF. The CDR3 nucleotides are TGCGCCAGCAGCGACCGACAGGGACCTGGCTCTATCAATGAGCAGTTCTTC.